A selection of T cell receptor beta chains follows, all from one sample in a study of T cells after yellow fever vaccination. TCRdb passed the 5' RACE reads through MiXCR, listing each CDR3 protein once. This sample carries about 340,000 distinct CDR3 sequences, around 3.9% of them seen once, and the ten largest clones take 20% to 30%. The material sequenced was PBMCs, taken 5 days after the yellow fever booster vaccination. The receptors derive from a man aged 18 to 29 who received the YFV17D yellow fever vaccine. Both conserved end residues are part of each CDR3. Each record gives: clone size, V gene, J gene, D gene, CDR3 DNA, CDR3 protein. A D gene is named only where the DNA matches it firmly. Expanded clones are given a class, and other clones once, few, many or no size at all.

size: NA; V: TRBV20-1; J: TRBJ1-5; D: TRBD1; DNA: TGCAGTGCTGGCCGAGGACAGGGAAATCAGCACCAGCATTTT; CDR3: CSAGRGQGNQHQHF
size: many; V: TRBV7-2; J: TRBJ1-3; D: NA; DNA: TGTGCCAGCAGCCGGGCCCTAGCGTCGCCGTCCTCTGGAAACACCATATATTTT; CDR3: CASSRALASPSSGNTIYF
size: NA; V: TRBV18; J: TRBJ1-1; D: TRBD1; DNA: TGTGCCAGCGCACAGGGGGCCGGATTGAACACTGAAGCTTTCTTT; CDR3: CASAQGAGLNTEAFF
size: few; V: TRBV4-1; J: TRBJ2-2; D: NA; DNA: TGCGCCAGCAGCCAACGGCTAGGGGTATCCGGGGAGCTGTTTTTT; CDR3: CASSQRLGVSGELFF
size: many; V: TRBV7-2; J: TRBJ1-4; D: NA; DNA: TGTGCCAGCAGTCCGCAGGGAAGAAAACTGTTTTTT; CDR3: CASSPQGRKLFF
size: NA; V: TRBV30; J: TRBJ1-4; D: NA; DNA: TGTGCCTGGAGCCCCGGACTCGAGGAAAAACTGTTTTTT; CDR3: CAWSPGLEEKLFF
size: few; V: TRBV5-1; J: TRBJ1-2; D: TRBD1; DNA: TGCGCCAGCAGCTCGTTGGACAGGGATGGCTACACCTTC; CDR3: CASSSLDRDGYTF
size: few; V: TRBV27; J: TRBJ2-1; D: NA; DNA: TGTGCCAGCAGTCCCCGGACAGTTCCTTACAATGAGCAGTTCTTC; CDR3: CASSPRTVPYNEQFF
size: many; V: TRBV12-3/TRBV12-4; J: TRBJ1-2; D: TRBD1; DNA: TGTGCCAGCACCGTCGGACAGGGCCACTATGGCTACACCTTC; CDR3: CASTVGQGHYGYTF
size: many; V: TRBV7-2; J: TRBJ2-7; D: NA; DNA: TGTGCCAGCAGCTTAGGGGGACCGCGGGTGCAGTACTTC; CDR3: CASSLGGPRVQYF
size: many; V: TRBV5-1; J: TRBJ2-7; D: NA; DNA: TGCGCCAGCAGCTTCCCCGGGTACGAGCAGTACTTC; CDR3: CASSFPGYEQYF
size: many; V: TRBV12-3/TRBV12-4; J: TRBJ1-4; D: TRBD1; DNA: TGTGCCAGCCGTACAGGGGGCTCGGCCACTAATGAAAAACTGTTTTTT; CDR3: CASRTGGSATNEKLFF
size: many; V: TRBV7-3; J: TRBJ2-1; D: TRBD1; DNA: TGTGCCAGCAGCCTGACAGGGGATAAGCAGTTCTTC; CDR3: CASSLTGDKQFF
size: few; V: TRBV18; J: TRBJ1-1; D: NA; DNA: TGTGCCAGCTCACCAGTGAGGGGAACCGACACTGAAGCTTTCTTT; CDR3: CASSPVRGTDTEAFF
size: few; V: TRBV6-5; J: TRBJ2-2; D: NA; DNA: TGTGCCAGCAGCGCGGCAGCTACCGGGGAGCTGTTTTTT; CDR3: CASSAAATGELFF
size: many; V: TRBV11-2; J: TRBJ2-1; D: TRBD2; DNA: TGTGCCAGCAGCCCTATCCGACTAGCGGGGATGTACAATGAGCAGTTCTTC; CDR3: CASSPIRLAGMYNEQFF
size: many; V: TRBV4-1; J: TRBJ1-2; D: NA; DNA: TGCGCCAGCAGCCAAGAGGGCGTATATGGCTACACCTTC; CDR3: CASSQEGVYGYTF
size: NA; V: TRBV6-5; J: TRBJ2-7; D: TRBD2; DNA: TGTGCCAGCAGTTACGTCGGGCGGGGGGATACCTACGAGCAGTACTTC; CDR3: CASSYVGRGDTYEQYF
size: NA; V: TRBV5-1; J: TRBJ2-6; D: NA; DNA: TGCGCCAGCAGCTTGGCTGGGGTCTCTGGGGCCAACGTCCTGACTTTC; CDR3: CASSLAGVSGANVLTF
size: few; V: TRBV3-1; J: TRBJ2-7; D: TRBD2; DNA: TGTGCCAGCAGCCATCTAGCGGGAACCCAGGACGAGCAGTACTTC; CDR3: CASSHLAGTQDEQYF
size: many; V: TRBV7-2; J: TRBJ2-3; D: NA; DNA: TGTGCCAGCAGCTTAGGGGGCCCCCGGGAGCAGTATTTT; CDR3: CASSLGGPREQYF
size: many; V: TRBV9; J: TRBJ2-3; D: TRBD2; DNA: TGTGCCAGCAGCCAAACATACGTAGCGGGCCCGGGCTCGGTGGATACGCAGTATTTT; CDR3: CASSQTYVAGPGSVDTQYF
size: few; V: TRBV6-1; J: TRBJ1-6; D: NA; DNA: TGTGCCAGCAGCGAAGAGGGGAATTCACCCCTCCACTTT; CDR3: CASSEEGNSPLHF
size: few; V: TRBV4-2; J: TRBJ2-1; D: NA; DNA: TGTGCCAGCAGCCAAGCCCACCGGACGGGCTACAATGAGCAGTTCTTC; CDR3: CASSQAHRTGYNEQFF
size: NA; V: TRBV7-9; J: TRBJ2-5; D: NA; DNA: TGTGCCACCCCCCCCCAGTACTTC; CDR3: CATPPQYF
size: NA; V: TRBV5-6; J: TRBJ1-1; D: NA; DNA: TGTGCCAGCAGCTGGGCGAGTTTCACTGAAGCTTTCTTT; CDR3: CASSWASFTEAFF
size: NA; V: TRBV4-2; J: TRBJ1-2; D: NA; DNA: TGTGCCAGCAGCCAAGAAAGGGGTTTAGGGGGCTACACCTTC; CDR3: CASSQERGLGGYTF
size: few; V: TRBV20-1; J: TRBJ2-7; D: NA; DNA: TGCAGTGCGGCCGCTTTCTGGGCCGCCACCTACGAGCAGTACTTC; CDR3: CSAAAFWAATYEQYF
size: many; V: TRBV12-3/TRBV12-4; J: TRBJ1-5; D: NA; DNA: TGTGCCACCTCCAGAGGGAATCAGCCCCAGCATTTT; CDR3: CATSRGNQPQHF
size: many; V: TRBV30; J: TRBJ1-1; D: NA; DNA: TGTGCCTGTTCGAGAGGTCCTGATATTATGAACACTGAAGCTTTCTTT; CDR3: CACSRGPDIMNTEAFF
size: NA; V: TRBV6-1; J: TRBJ1-5; D: TRBD1; DNA: TGTGCCAGCAGTGACCGAGGGACAGTCAATCAGCCCCAGCATTTT; CDR3: CASSDRGTVNQPQHF
size: many; V: TRBV6-1; J: TRBJ2-7; D: NA; DNA: TGTGCCAGCAGTGAACTTGGCGGGGGCCACTCCTACGAGCAGTACTTC; CDR3: CASSELGGGHSYEQYF
size: few; V: TRBV29-1; J: TRBJ2-5; D: NA; DNA: TGCAGCGTTGAGGAGGGCACCGAGACCCAGTACTTC; CDR3: CSVEEGTETQYF
size: many; V: TRBV4-1; J: TRBJ2-2; D: NA; DNA: TGCGCCAGCAGCCAAGATCCTGGCGGGGAGCTGTTTTTT; CDR3: CASSQDPGGELFF
size: NA; V: TRBV28; J: TRBJ1-2; D: NA; DNA: TGTGCCAGCAGCACCTATGGAGGTGCGGCTGGCTACACCTTC; CDR3: CASSTYGGAAGYTF
size: NA; V: TRBV10-3; J: TRBJ2-7; D: NA; DNA: TGTGCCATCAGGAAGGACCAGTACGAGCAGTACTTC; CDR3: CAIRKDQYEQYF
size: few; V: TRBV7-6; J: TRBJ1-2; D: NA; DNA: TGTGCCAGCAAGGGACATAACTATGGCTACACCTTC; CDR3: CASKGHNYGYTF
size: few; V: TRBV20-1; J: TRBJ2-7; D: NA; DNA: TGCAGTGCTAGGGGCAGGAAGGATTCCTACGAGCAGTACTTC; CDR3: CSARGRKDSYEQYF
size: many; V: TRBV29-1; J: TRBJ1-2; D: NA; DNA: TGCAGCGTTGTATATCTCAGGGAATTGCGGTCCAGCGCCGAGGGTGGCTACACCTTC; CDR3: CSVVYLRELRSSAEGGYTF
size: NA; V: TRBV7-9; J: TRBJ1-2; D: NA; DNA: TGTGCCAGCAGCTTAGTAACAGCCCCCAATGGCTACACCTTC; CDR3: CASSLVTAPNGYTF
size: many; V: TRBV6-5; J: TRBJ1-1; D: NA; DNA: TGTGCCAGCAGTTACCACGTGGGGCCGAACACTGAAGCTTTCTTT; CDR3: CASSYHVGPNTEAFF
size: NA; V: TRBV7-2; J: TRBJ2-5; D: NA; DNA: TGTGCCAGCAGCTTAGTAGGGACTCGAGAGACCCAGTACTTC; CDR3: CASSLVGTRETQYF
size: NA; V: TRBV7-2; J: TRBJ1-2; D: NA; DNA: TGTGCCAGCAGCTTCACCGGGACCGAGTCCTTCACCTTC; CDR3: CASSFTGTESFTF
size: NA; V: TRBV19; J: TRBJ1-1; D: NA; DNA: TGTGCCAGTAGTACGGCCCGGGACACTGAAGCTTTCTTT; CDR3: CASSTARDTEAFF
size: NA; V: TRBV20-1; J: TRBJ1-6; D: NA; DNA: TGCAGTGCTAGCAAACAGCATCTTTATAATTCACCCCTCCACTTT; CDR3: CSASKQHLYNSPLHF
size: few; V: TRBV5-3; J: TRBJ2-3; D: TRBD1; DNA: TGTGCCAGAAGGACAGGGGGCACAGATACGCAGTATTTT; CDR3: CARRTGGTDTQYF
size: NA; V: TRBV29-1; J: TRBJ1-3; D: NA; DNA: TGCAGCGCCCAAATTACCTCTGGAAACACCATATATTTT; CDR3: CSAQITSGNTIYF